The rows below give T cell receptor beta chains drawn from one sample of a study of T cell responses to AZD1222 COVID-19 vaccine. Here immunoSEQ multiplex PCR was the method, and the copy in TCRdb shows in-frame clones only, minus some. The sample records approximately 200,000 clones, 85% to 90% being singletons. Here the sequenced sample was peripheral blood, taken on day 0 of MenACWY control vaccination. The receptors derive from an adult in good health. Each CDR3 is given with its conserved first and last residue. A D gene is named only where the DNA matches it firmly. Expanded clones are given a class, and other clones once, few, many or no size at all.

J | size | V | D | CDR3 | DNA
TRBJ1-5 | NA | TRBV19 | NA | CASSSSLNQPQHF | TGTGCCAGTAGTAGTTCGCTAAATCAGCCCCAGCATTTT
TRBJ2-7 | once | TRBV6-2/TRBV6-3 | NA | CASSYGGNYEQYF | TGTGCCAGCAGTTACGGGGGAAACTACGAGCAGTACTTC
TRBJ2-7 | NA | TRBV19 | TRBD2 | CASSWREGRYEQYF | TGTGCCAGTAGTTGGCGGGAGGGCCGGTACGAGCAGTACTTC
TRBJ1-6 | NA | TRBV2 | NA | CASREDGPYNSPLHF | TGTGCCAGCAGAGAAGACGGACCCTATAATTCACCCCTCCACTTT
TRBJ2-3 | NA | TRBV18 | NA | CASSPGGEPDTQYF | TGTGCCAGCTCACCAGGGGGAGAGCCAGATACGCAGTATTTT
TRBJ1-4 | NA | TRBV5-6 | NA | CASSWDGQNEKLFF | TGTGCCAGCAGCTGGGACGGACAAAATGAAAAACTGTTTTTT
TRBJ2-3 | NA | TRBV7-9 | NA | CASSSRLGTGNEDTQYF | TGTGCCAGCAGCTCTCGGCTGGGAACAGGGAATGAGGATACGCAGTATTTT
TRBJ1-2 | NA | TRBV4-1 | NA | CASSQGSDGFYGYTF | TGCGCCAGCAGCCAAGGGAGCGACGGATTCTATGGCTACACCTTC
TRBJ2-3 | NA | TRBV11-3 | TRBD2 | CASSEAGGPTDTQYF | TGTGCCAGCAGCGAAGCGGGAGGGCCGACAGATACGCAGTATTTT
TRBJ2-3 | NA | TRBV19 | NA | CASSIAAGETDTQYF | TGTGCCAGTAGTATAGCGGCTGGGGAAACAGATACGCAGTATTTT
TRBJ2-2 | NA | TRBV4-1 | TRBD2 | CASSQTPAGGELFF | TGCGCCAGCAGCCAAACCCCAGCGGGAGGGGAGCTGTTTTTT
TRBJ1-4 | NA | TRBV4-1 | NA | CASSHTPGKNEKLFF | TGCGCCAGCAGCCACACCCCCGGGAAGAATGAAAAACTGTTTTTT
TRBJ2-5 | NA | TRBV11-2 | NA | CASSFTGSETQYF | TGTGCCAGCAGCTTTACAGGCAGCGAGACCCAGTACTTC
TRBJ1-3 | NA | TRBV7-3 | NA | CASSLQGPFSGNTIYF | TGTGCCAGCAGCTTACAGGGGCCCTTCTCTGGAAACACCATATATTTT
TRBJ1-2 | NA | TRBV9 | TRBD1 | CASSVGDRARGYTF | TGTGCCAGCAGCGTAGGGGACAGGGCCCGTGGCTACACCTTC
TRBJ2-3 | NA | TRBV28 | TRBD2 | CASSVSASGGLADTQYF | TGTGCCAGCAGTGTCTCGGCTAGCGGGGGGTTGGCAGATACGCAGTATTTT
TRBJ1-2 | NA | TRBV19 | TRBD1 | CASSRTGGPYGYTF | TGTGCCAGTAGTAGGACAGGGGGCCCCTATGGCTACACCTTC
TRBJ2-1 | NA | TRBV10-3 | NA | CATRDFYNEQFF | TGTGCCACCAGGGACTTCTACAATGAGCAGTTCTTC
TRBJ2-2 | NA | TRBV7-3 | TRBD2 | CASSLQPGLAGENTGELFF | TGTGCCAGCAGCTTACAACCGGGACTAGCGGGGGAAAACACCGGGGAGCTGTTTTTT
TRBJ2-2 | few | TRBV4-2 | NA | CASSPLLGFLGPNTGELFF | TGTGCCAGCAGCCCCCTCCTTGGATTTCTTGGTCCGAACACCGGGGAGCTGTTTTTT